Shown below are 24 T cell receptor beta chains from a single sample sequenced in a study of spatial heterogeneity in lung cancer. TCRdb analysed the 5' RACE reads with MiXCR anew, one entry per CDR3 protein. The data contain around 120,000 distinct CDR3 sequences, roughly an eighth of them singletons. Time point described: blood at routine non-recurrence follow-up after resection. In each case, whole RNA from tumor, nontumor lung or frozen PBMC was sequenced unsorted. The input for sequencing was PBMCs, taken at follow-up. These receptors were collected from a male donor with early-stage non-small cell lung cancer.

This clonotype appeared a few times. The chain carries TRBV6-5 and TRBJ1-5; D gene unclear. Germline lookup yields CDR1 MNHEY and CDR2 SVGAGI. Between the trimmed V and J ends, which lost 6 bases and 3 bases, there was a span of 12 bases. This CDR3 has 14 residues. CDR3 amino acids: CASRPGDYNQPQHF. In nucleotides, the CDR3 is TGTGCCAGCAGACCGGGAGACTACAATCAGCCCCAGCATTTT.

This clonotype was picked up many times. J is TRBJ1-4 and V is TRBV28, with D hard to call. This CDR3 region has 13 residues. The V and J ends lost 5 bases and 0 bases respectively, with 4 bases between them. CDR1 MDHEN and CDR2 SYDVKM come from the germline V gene. CDR3 region: CASSHPTNEKLFF. The CDR3 bases are TGTGCCAGCAGTCACCCAACTAATGAAAAACTGTTTTTT. Using reference TRBV28 and TRBJ1-4 for the parts outside the CDR3, the full variable domain is DVKVTQSSRYLVKRTGEKVFLECVQDMDHENMFWYRQDPGLGLRLIYFSYDVKMKEKGDIPEGYSVSREKKERFSLILESASTNQTSMYLCASSHPTNEKLFFGSGTQLSVL.

This clonotype has a count of ten or more. The V call is TRBV7-2, the J call TRBJ2-3; D may correspond to TRBD1 or TRBD2 (6 bases each). CDR1 is SGHTA and CDR2 is FQGNSA in the germline V gene. V gave up 1 base and J gave up 3 bases, with 11 bases separating them. The CDR3 runs to 15 residues. The CDR3 is CASSLGGGRTDTQYF. In nucleotides, the CDR3 is TGTGCCAGCAGCTTAGGAGGGGGGCGTACAGATACGCAGTATTTT.

The chain recombines TRBV25-1 with TRBJ1-4, with D possibly being TRBD1 (5 bases). This CDR3 is 15 amino acids long. CDR1 and CDR2 from the germline V gene are MGHDK and SYGVNS. Trimming stripped 0 bases from V and 3 bases from J, with 8 bases between. The CDR3 here is CASSEYTGPNEKLFF. As DNA, the CDR3 is TGTGCCAGCAGTGAATATACAGGACCTAATGAAAAACTGTTTTTT.

This clonotype was found many times. The V call is TRBV5-5, the J call TRBJ2-1; D uncertain. V dropped 4 bases and J dropped 9 bases, with 11 bases sitting between them. This CDR3 has 12 residues. Germline CDR1 is SGHKS and CDR2 is YYEKEE (reference sequence). For the CDR3, the DNA is TGTGCCAGCAGCGCGGAAGGTAGTGAGCAGTTCTTC. It is translated as CASSAEGSEQFF.

Many counts were recorded for this clonotype. The genes are TRBV12-3 or TRBV12-4 and TRBJ2-1; D is undetermined. The CDR3 length is 11 residues. The V end was cut by 5 bases, the J end by 8 bases, with 7 bases between. The CDR3 here is CASSPRYEQFF. The DNA of the CDR3 is TGTGCCAGCAGTCCCCGGTATGAGCAGTTCTTC.

The genes are TRBV27 and TRBJ1-1, with TRBD1 as a possible D gene (5 bases). CDR3 length: 18 amino acids. The V end was cut by 6 bases, the J end by 0 bases, with 23 bases between. Per the germline V gene, CDR1 is MNHEY and CDR2 is SMNVEV (reference sequence). The CDR3 DNA reads TGTGCCAGCAGCCGAGGCATTTACGGGGCATCTTTGAACACTGAAGCTTTCTTT. Translated: CASSRGIYGASLNTEAFF.

This clonotype was picked up many times. The rearrangement joins TRBV20-1 to TRBJ1-5; D possibly corresponds to TRBD1 (5 bases). The CDR3 has 16 residues. Germline V lookup: CDR1 DFQATT, CDR2 SNEGSKA (reference sequence). Trimming took off 4 bases at V and 2 bases at J, with 18 bases between the two ends. The CDR3 reads CSAKLWGGSRNQPQHF. The CDR3 DNA reads TGCAGTGCTAAATTGTGGGGGGGAAGTCGCAATCAGCCCCAGCATTTT.

The V and J genes are TRBV6-6 and TRBJ2-5; no clear D. The CDR3 has 14 residues. Trimming stripped 6 bases from V and 1 base from J, with 12 bases between. Germline loops: CDR1 MNHNY, CDR2 SVGAGI (reference sequence). CDR3 in DNA: TGTGCCAGCAGGGACCCGACGTTCCAAGAGACCCAGTACTTC. Translation gives CASRDPTFQETQYF.

In this sample, this clonotype turned up a few times. The rearrangement links TRBV2 to TRBJ1-4; 7 bases align to TRBD1. In germline, CDR1 is SNHLY, CDR2 FYNNEI. This CDR3 contains 13 residues. V lost 6 bases and J lost 8; bases outside the gene matches: 6. CDR3 in amino acids: CASSKLGQEKLFF. The CDR3 nucleotides are TGTGCCAGCAGCAAACTGGGACAGGAAAAACTGTTTTTT.

This clonotype has more than one count but fewer than ten. Sequence at one end of the junction differs from germline and may be a read error. The gene calls are TRBV5-5 and TRBJ1-1; the D is unclear. Germline loops: CDR1 SGHKS, CDR2 YYEKEE (reference sequence). The CDR3 is made up of 14 amino acids. The CDR3 reads CASNLAAGDTEAFF. The CDR3 DNA follows: TGTGCCAGCAACTTGGCGGCTGGGGACACTGAAGCTTTCTTT.

The rearrangement joins TRBV18 to TRBJ1-2; D unclear. This CDR3 is 14 amino acids long. CDR1 KGHSH and CDR2 LQKENI come from the germline V gene. The V gene lost 4 bases and the J gene lost 2 bases, with 11 bases spanning the gap. CDR3 coding DNA: TGTGCCAGCTCACGGGCCGACGGAAACTATGGCTACACCTTC. It encodes CASSRADGNYGYTF.

This clonotype was seen a handful of times. CDR3 nucleotides: TGTGCCATCAGGGCGGGACTAAGCACAGATACGCAGTATTTT. Its protein is CAIRAGLSTDTQYF. The J gene is TRBJ2-3, the V gene TRBV10-3, with 7 bases lining up with TRBD2. Trimming took 6 bases from V and 0 from J; bases not matched to a gene: 3. Germline V gene data show CDR1 as ENHRY and CDR2 as SYGVKD. There are 14 residues in the CDR3.

This clonotype was observed many times. The J gene is TRBJ1-1, the V gene TRBV29-1, with D uncertain. V lost 4 bases and J 2 bases, leaving 8 bases between the germline ends. Germline loops: CDR1 SQVTM, CDR2 ANQGSEA. The length of the CDR3 is 12 residues. CDR3: CSVASTNTEAFF. In nucleotides, the CDR3 is TGCAGCGTTGCTTCCACAAACACTGAAGCTTTCTTT.

This clonotype was seen a few times. CDR3 nucleotides: TGCAGTGCCCCAGCACAGGGGTATAGCAATCAGCCCCAGCATTTT. Translated: CSAPAQGYSNQPQHF. The chain has TRBV20-1 and TRBJ1-5; 7 positions agree with TRBD1. The CDR3 sequence is 15 residues long. Germline V gene sequence: CDR1 DFQATT, CDR2 SNEGSKA (reference sequence). Trimming removed 6 bases from V and 0 bases from J; junction bases left unmatched: 8.

This clonotype was counted a few times. The chain joins TRBV30 to TRBJ1-6; no clear D. Germline V gene sequence: CDR1 GTSNPN, CDR2 SVGIG (reference sequence). The CDR3 is 14 amino acids. V was trimmed by 2 bases and J by 5 bases, leaving 10 bases between them. The CDR3 protein is CAWSWGGNNSPLHF. The CDR3 DNA follows: TGTGCCTGGAGTTGGGGAGGGAATAATTCACCCCTCCACTTT.

This chain joins TRBV4-3 and TRBJ1-4; unclear D gene. Germline V CDR1 and CDR2: LGHNA, YSLEER. The CDR3 spans 13 residues. V was trimmed by 1 base and J by 11 bases, leaving 11 bases between them. The CDR3 bases are TGCGCCAGCAGCCAAGGGTTGGGCAGTAAACTGTTTTTT. Its translation: CASSQGLGSKLFF.

This clonotype was seen many times. CDR3 DNA sequence: TGCAGTGCCGGGACTGATAGCAATCAGCCCCAGCATTTT. It specifies CSAGTDSNQPQHF. The chain recombines TRBV20-1 with TRBJ1-5, with a tentative D call TRBD1 (5 bases). V lost 6 bases to trimming and J lost 0 bases, with 9 bases between them. The CDR3 is 13 amino acids. Germline V gives CDR1 DFQATT, CDR2 SNEGSKA (reference sequence).

The V and J genes are TRBV12-3 or TRBV12-4 and TRBJ2-7; D gene ambiguous. Trimming removed 1 base from V and 0 bases from J, with 10 bases in between. This CDR3 contains 15 residues. For the CDR3, the DNA is TGTGCCAGCAGTTTAGGGACGGAGAGCTCCTACGAGCAGTACTTC. Encoded protein: CASSLGTESSYEQYF.

The chain links TRBV5-6 to TRBJ2-3; TRBD2 matches 8 bases. Germline lookup yields CDR1 SGHDT and CDR2 YYEEEE. The CDR3 totals 16 residues. The V gene end was trimmed by 4 bases and the J gene end by 2 bases; junction bases not matched to a gene: 9. CDR3 DNA sequence: TGTGCCAGCAGCCAGAGACTAGCGCGTCCCACAGATACGCAGTATTTT. Its protein is CASSQRLARPTDTQYF.

This clonotype was observed a few times. The chain couples TRBV6-1 to TRBJ1-5; D possibly corresponds to TRBD1 (6 bases). Germline CDR1 MNHNS, CDR2 SASEGT. This CDR3 has 16 amino acids. Between the trimmed V and J ends, which lost 6 bases and 7 bases, there was a span of 22 bases. CDR3 sequence reads: CASRVLRDTTSQPQHF. Here the CDR3 DNA reads TGTGCCAGCAGAGTCCTCCGGGACACAACAAGCCAGCCCCAGCATTTT.

By share, this clonotype counts as medium-sized. This rearrangement joins TRBV28 to TRBJ2-7; the D gene is possibly TRBD2 (6 bases). V gave up 2 bases and J gave up 3 bases, with 14 bases separating them. This CDR3 has 15 amino acids. CDR1 MDHEN and CDR2 SYDVKM come from the germline V gene. The CDR3 reads CASSLEGGHIYEQYF. Written as DNA, the CDR3 is TGTGCCAGCAGTTTAGAGGGAGGCCATATCTACGAGCAGTACTTC.

This clonotype was recorded a few times. V gene TRBV7-9 combines with J gene TRBJ2-5; the match to TRBD2 covers 8 bases. V lost 5 bases to trimming and J lost 3 bases; unmatched junction nucleotides: 8. The CDR3 loop spans 15 amino acids. Germline assignment: CDR1 SEHNR and CDR2 FQNEAQ (reference sequence). The CDR3 DNA sequence: TGTGCCAGCAGCCGAGGCGGGGGGCTAGAAGAGACCCAGTACTTC. Protein sequence: CASSRGGGLEETQYF.

This clonotype appeared many times. The chain carries TRBV5-8 and TRBJ2-2, with D unresolved. CDR1 and CDR2 from the germline V gene are SGHTS and YDEGEE. The V gene lost 3 bases and the J gene lost 7 bases, with 13 bases spanning the gap. CDR3 size: 14 residues. As DNA, the CDR3 is TGTGCCAGCAGCTCGGGCTACTCCCTCGGGGAGCTGTTTTTT. Translating it yields CASSSGYSLGELFF.